A selection of T cell receptor beta chains follows, all from one sample in a study of neoadjuvant anti-PD-1 for oral cavity cancer. The data were produced by immunoSEQ multiplex PCR, yet TCRdb's version contains in-frame clones alone and is incomplete. The sample has approximately 67,000 clones, approximately 82% seen once; the top ten hold about 3.7%. Sequenced material: PBMCs, taken before nivolumab (anti-PD-1) treatment. The receptors originated from a person aged 40 to 85 with oral cavity squamous cell carcinoma. Both conserved end residues are part of each CDR3. Fields, in order: V gene, J gene, CDR3 protein.

TRBV14,TRBJ1-6,CASSQEGTSSPLHF
TRBV29-1,TRBJ2-1,CSVEAGRQQFF
TRBV19,TRBJ1-4,CASSVHRDRPTQTLFF
TRBV30,TRBJ1-1,CAWSGQGGYNTEAFF
TRBV6-1,TRBJ2-5,CATELAYGETQYF
TRBV5-1,TRBJ2-6,CASSVVTGGSGANVLTF
TRBV27,TRBJ2-5,CASSPRQGGTKTQYF
TRBV19,TRBJ1-5,CASSIRTGNQPQHF
TRBV13,TRBJ1-1,CASSLSGTGGLNTEAFF
TRBV7-9,TRBJ1-2,CASSLGGDIYTF